Listed below are T cell receptor beta chains from one sample, sequenced in a study of cytomegalovirus exposure and HLA in healthy donors. Sequencing used immunoSEQ multiplex PCR; TCRdb keeps in-frame clones, though not all of them. The table lists 60,000 or so clones, around 86% of them singletons, with about 10% in the top ten. Sequenced sample: PBMCs. Receptors were obtained from a female donor in good health and CMV-seronegative. The CDR3 runs from the conserved cysteine through the conserved F or W.

V	J	CDR3
TRBV6-1	TRBJ2-5	CASSVELAGASTQYF
TRBV6-1	TRBJ2-2	CASSEPGENTGELFF
TRBV6-5	TRBJ2-2	CASKGQGATGELFF
TRBV2	TRBJ2-7	CASGRVRYEQYF
TRBV9	TRBJ2-7	CASSVGAASSYEQYF
TRBV2	TRBJ1-1	CASSRDRDFTEAFF
TRBV2	TRBJ2-4	CASSDPGVVKNIQYF
TRBV27	TRBJ2-7	CASSGLAGAYEQYF
TRBV7-9	TRBJ2-7	CASSRTGALYEQYF
TRBV11-2	TRBJ1-1	CASSETGSTEAFF
TRBV18	TRBJ1-4	CASSQGSTNEKLFF
TRBV7-8	TRBJ2-7	CASSLQGGQYF
TRBV28	TRBJ2-5	CASSLRETQYF
TRBV11-2	TRBJ2-7	CASSSLASGRMYEQYF
TRBV2	TRBJ1-5	CASSDAGGSNQPQHF
TRBV28	TRBJ1-5	CASSPRTGSNQPQHF
TRBV9	TRBJ2-1	CASSATSGRAYNEQFF
TRBV7-2	TRBJ1-5	CASSPRGTLSNQPQHF
TRBV21-1	TRBJ2-1	CASSPDGGARGCIYEQFF
TRBV6-1	TRBJ2-5	CASSEHSKETQYF
TRBV29-1	TRBJ1-2	CSVEESDPGHFLTYGYTF
TRBV27	TRBJ1-1	CASSFRTGGTQNTEAFF
TRBV19	TRBJ2-7	CASNPPGAIYEQYF
TRBV6-5	TRBJ1-3	CATKDLRDSRNTIYF
TRBV29-1	TRBJ2-7	CSAGTGVHEQYF
TRBV10-2	TRBJ2-4	CASSPGRAVAKNIQYF
TRBV6-1	TRBJ2-1	CASSEARSREYEQFF
TRBV6-1	TRBJ1-5	CASSALTGGLGNQPQHF
TRBV5-1	TRBJ2-3	CASSRRTSGKGTDTQYF